This record looks at one TCR beta chain sequence and its context. This specimen comes from a study of T cell responses to AZD1222 COVID-19 vaccine. Using immunoSEQ multiplex PCR, the repertoire was profiled, and TCRdb retains in-frame clones only, with some absent. The sample lists under 200,000 clones, roughly nine tenths occurring once. V lost 5 bases, J lost 5 bases, and 8 bases stayed unmatched. Germline V CDR1 and CDR2: SGHTA, FQGTGA. The CDR3 consists of 14 residues. The sequence was collected from an adult who received the AZD1222 COVID-19 vaccine. The sample consisted of peripheral blood, taken 28 days after the second AZD1222 dose. This chain uses TRBV7-3 with TRBJ2-7; TRBD2 matches 8 bases. CDR3 protein: CASSVGREGDEQYF. DNA of the CDR3: TGTGCCAGCAGCGTTGGCCGGGAGGGCGACGAGCAGTACTTC.